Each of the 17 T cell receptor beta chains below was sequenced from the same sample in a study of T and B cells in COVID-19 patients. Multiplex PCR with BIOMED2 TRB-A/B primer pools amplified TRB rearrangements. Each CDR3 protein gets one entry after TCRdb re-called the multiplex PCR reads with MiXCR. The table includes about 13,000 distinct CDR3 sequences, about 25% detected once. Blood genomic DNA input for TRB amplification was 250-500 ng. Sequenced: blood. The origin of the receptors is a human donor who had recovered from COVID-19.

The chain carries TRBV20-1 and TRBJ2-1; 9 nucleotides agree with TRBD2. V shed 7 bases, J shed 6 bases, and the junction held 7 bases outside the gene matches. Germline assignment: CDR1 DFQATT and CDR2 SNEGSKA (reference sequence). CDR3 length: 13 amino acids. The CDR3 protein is CSGRAGGPNEQFF. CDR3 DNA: TGCAGTGGTCGAGCGGGGGGACCCAATGAGCAGTTCTTC.

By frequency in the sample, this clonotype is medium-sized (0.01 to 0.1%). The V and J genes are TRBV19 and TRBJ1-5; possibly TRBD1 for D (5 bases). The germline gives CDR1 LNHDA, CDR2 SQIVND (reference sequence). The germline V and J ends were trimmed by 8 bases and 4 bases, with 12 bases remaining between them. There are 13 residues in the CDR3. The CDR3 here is CASRPGPNQPQHF. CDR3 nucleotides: TGTGCCAGTCGTCCGGGGCCTAATCAGCCCCAGCATTTT.

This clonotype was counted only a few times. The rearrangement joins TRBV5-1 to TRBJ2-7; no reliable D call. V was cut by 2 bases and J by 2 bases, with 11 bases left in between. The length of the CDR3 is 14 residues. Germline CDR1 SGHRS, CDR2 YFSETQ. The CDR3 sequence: CASSFASGPYEQYF. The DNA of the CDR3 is TGCGCCAGCAGCTTTGCCTCAGGCCCCTACGAGCAGTACTTC.

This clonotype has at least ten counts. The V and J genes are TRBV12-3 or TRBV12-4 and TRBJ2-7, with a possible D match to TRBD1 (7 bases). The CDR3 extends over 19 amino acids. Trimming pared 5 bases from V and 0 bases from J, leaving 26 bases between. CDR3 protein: CASSIGGLSGGMSSYEQYF. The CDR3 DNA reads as TGTGCCAGCAGTATAGGGGGCCTTTCCGGCGGGATGAGCTCCTACGAGCAGTACTTC.

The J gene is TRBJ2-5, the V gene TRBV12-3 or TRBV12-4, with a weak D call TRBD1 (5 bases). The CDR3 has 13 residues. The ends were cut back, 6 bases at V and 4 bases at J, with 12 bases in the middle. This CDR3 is CASSQGIGETQYF. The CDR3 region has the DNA TGTGCCAGCAGCCAGGGTATCGGAGAGACCCAGTACTTC.

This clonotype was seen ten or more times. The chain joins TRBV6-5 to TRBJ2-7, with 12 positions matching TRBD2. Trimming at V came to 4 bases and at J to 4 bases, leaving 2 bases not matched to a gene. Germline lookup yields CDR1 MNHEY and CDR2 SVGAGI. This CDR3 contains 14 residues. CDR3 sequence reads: CASSFLAGGYEQYF. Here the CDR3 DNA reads TGTGCCAGCAGTTTTCTAGCGGGAGGGTACGAGCAGTACTTC.

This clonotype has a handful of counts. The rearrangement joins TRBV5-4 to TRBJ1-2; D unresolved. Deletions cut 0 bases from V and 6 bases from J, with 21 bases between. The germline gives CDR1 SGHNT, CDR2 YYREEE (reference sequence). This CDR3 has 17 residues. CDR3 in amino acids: CASSLEASDRILDGYTF. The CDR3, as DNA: TGTGCCAGCAGCTTGGAAGCGTCAGATAGAATATTAGATGGCTACACCTTC.

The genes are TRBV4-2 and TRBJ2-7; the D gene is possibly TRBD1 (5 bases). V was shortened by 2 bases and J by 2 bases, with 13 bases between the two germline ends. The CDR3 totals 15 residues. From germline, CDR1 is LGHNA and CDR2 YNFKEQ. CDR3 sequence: CASSQSSQAPYEQYF. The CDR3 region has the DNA TGTGCCAGCAGCCAATCGTCACAGGCTCCCTACGAGCAGTACTTC.

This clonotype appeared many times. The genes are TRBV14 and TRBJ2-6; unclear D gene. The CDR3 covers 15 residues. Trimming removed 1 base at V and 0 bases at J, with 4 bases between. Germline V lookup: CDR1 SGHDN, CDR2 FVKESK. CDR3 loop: CASSQAHSGANVLTF. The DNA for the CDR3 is TGTGCCAGCAGCCAAGCTCACTCTGGGGCCAACGTCCTGACTTTC.

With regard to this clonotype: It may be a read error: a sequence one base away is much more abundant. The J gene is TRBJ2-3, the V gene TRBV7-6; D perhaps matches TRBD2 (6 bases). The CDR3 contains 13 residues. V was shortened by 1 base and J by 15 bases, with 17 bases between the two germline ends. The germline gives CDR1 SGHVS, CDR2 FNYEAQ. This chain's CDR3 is CASSLERGGTQYF. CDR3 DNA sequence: TGTGCCAGCAGCTTAGAGAGGGGTGGGACTCAATATTTT.

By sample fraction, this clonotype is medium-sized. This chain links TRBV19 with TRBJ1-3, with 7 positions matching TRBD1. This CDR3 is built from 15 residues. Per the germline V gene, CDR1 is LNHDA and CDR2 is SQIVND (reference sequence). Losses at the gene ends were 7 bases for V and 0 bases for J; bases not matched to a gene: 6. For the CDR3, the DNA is TGTGCCAGTACCCAGGGGGGTAACTCTGGAAACACCATATATTTT. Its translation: CASTQGGNSGNTIYF.

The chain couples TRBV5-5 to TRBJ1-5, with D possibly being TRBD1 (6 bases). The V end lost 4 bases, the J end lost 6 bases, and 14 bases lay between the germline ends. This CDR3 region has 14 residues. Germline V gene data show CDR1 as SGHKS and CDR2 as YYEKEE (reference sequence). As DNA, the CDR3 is TGTGCCAGCAGCGCCGCGGACAGCGGTCAGCCCCAGCATTTT. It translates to CASSAADSGQPQHF.

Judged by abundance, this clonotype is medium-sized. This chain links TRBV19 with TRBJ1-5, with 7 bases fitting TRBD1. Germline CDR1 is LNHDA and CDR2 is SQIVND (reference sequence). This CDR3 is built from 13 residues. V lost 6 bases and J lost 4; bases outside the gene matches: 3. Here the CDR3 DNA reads TGTGCCAGTAGCTCAGGGGGTAATCAGCCCCAGCATTTT. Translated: CASSSGGNQPQHF. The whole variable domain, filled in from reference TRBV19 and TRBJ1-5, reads DGGITQSPKYLFRKEGQNVTLSCEQNLNHDAMYWYRQDPGQGLRLIYYSQIVNDFQKGDIAEGYSVSREKKESFPLTVTSAQKNPTAFYLCASSSGGNQPQHFGDGTRLSIL.

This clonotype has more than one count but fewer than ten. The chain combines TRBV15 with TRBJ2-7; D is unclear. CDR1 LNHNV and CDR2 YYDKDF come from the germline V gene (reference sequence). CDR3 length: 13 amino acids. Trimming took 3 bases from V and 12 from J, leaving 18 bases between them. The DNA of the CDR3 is TGTGCCACCAGCAGTCCGGGTGGAAGAACCCTGTACTTC. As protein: CATSSPGGRTLYF.

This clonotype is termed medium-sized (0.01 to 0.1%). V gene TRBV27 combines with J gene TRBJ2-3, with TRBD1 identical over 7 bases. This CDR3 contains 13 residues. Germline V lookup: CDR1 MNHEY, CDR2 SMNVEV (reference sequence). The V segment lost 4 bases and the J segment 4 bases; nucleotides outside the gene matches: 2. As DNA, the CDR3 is TGTGCCAGCAGTTACAGGGGACCAGATACGCAGTATTTT. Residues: CASSYRGPDTQYF.

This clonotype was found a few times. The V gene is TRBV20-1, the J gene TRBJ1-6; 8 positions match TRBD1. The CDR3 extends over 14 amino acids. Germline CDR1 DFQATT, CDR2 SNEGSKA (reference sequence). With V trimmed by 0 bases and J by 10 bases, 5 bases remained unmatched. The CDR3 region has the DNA TGCAGTGCTAGAGACGACAGGGGCCAGTCACCCCTCCACTTT. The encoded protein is CSARDDRGQSPLHF.

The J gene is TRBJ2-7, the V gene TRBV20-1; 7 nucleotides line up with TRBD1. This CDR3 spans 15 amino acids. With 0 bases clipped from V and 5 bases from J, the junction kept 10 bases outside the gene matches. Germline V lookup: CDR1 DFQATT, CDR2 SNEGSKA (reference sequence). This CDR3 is CSAREAGQATNEQYF. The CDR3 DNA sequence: TGCAGTGCTAGAGAGGCTGGACAGGCCACTAACGAGCAGTACTTC.